One and the same sample provided the 2 T cell receptor beta chains below, sequenced in a study of T cells after yellow fever vaccination. TCRdb reanalysed the 5' RACE reads using MiXCR and keeps one entry per CDR3 protein. The table shows about 75,000 distinct CDR3 sequences, with 7.3% occurring only once. Specimen: CD8+ T cells sorted from PBMCs, collected approximately 11 days after the first yellow fever vaccination. Receptors originate from a man between 18 and 29 years old who received the YFV17D yellow fever vaccine.

This clonotype has ten or more counts. The chain joins TRBV9 to TRBJ2-3; no clear D. V dropped 4 bases and J dropped 2 bases, with 8 bases sitting between them. The V gene's germline CDR1 is SGDLS and CDR2 YYNGEE. The CDR3 runs 13 residues. The CDR3 DNA is TGTGCCAGCAGCATCTACTCCACAGATACGCAGTATTTT. It encodes CASSIYSTDTQYF.

In its sample, this clonotype was seen many times. The rearrangement uses TRBV20-1 and TRBJ2-1; D not resolved. CDR3 size: 9 residues. Between the trimmed V and J ends, which lost 6 bases and 7 bases, there was a span of 4 bases. Germline V CDR1 and CDR2: DFQATT, SNEGSKA (reference sequence). The CDR3 is CSAANEQFF. DNA of the CDR3: TGCAGTGCCGCGAATGAGCAGTTCTTC.